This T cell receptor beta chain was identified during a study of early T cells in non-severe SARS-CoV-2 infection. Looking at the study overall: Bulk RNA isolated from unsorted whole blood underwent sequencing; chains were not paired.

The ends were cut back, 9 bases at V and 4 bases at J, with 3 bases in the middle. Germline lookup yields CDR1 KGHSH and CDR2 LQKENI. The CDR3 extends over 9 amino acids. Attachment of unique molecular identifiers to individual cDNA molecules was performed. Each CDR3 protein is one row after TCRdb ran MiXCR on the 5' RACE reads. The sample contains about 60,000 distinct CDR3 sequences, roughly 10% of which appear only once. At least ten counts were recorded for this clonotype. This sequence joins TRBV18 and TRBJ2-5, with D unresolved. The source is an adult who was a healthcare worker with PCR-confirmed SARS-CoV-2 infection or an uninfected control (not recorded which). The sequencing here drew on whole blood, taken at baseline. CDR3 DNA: TGTGCCAGGCTAGAGACCCAGTACTTC. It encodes CARLETQYF.